Following are 3 T cell receptor beta chains from one sample sequenced in a study of blood T cells in healthy people across ages. Next came a second PCR, run for about 7 to 11 cycles, which used a sample-barcoded 5' primer along with a J-beta primer mix. One entry per CDR3 protein results from TCRdb running MiXCR on the 5' RACE reads. The table lists some 790,000 distinct CDR3 sequences, less than 35% of them singletons. Sequenced input: blood. The receptor source for this set is a woman over 75 in good health.

J is TRBJ2-2 and V is TRBV6-2 or TRBV6-3; the match to TRBD2 covers 9 bases. V trimming: 5 bases; J trimming: 3 bases; junction bases outside the gene matches: 10. The CDR3 has 17 amino acids. Per germline, CDR1 MNHEY and CDR2 SVGEGT. The CDR3 bases are TGTGCCAGCAGTGGCCTCCGAAGGACTAGCGACACCGGGGAGCTGTTTTTT. Its protein is CASSGLRRTSDTGELFF.

This clonotype was observed many times. The genes are TRBV4-3 and TRBJ1-5; D is ambiguous. Germline assignment: CDR1 LGHNA and CDR2 YSLEER. CDR3 length equals 13 residues. Trimming removed 4 bases at V and 6 bases at J, with 10 bases between. CDR3 residues: CASSRSLSQPQHF. DNA of the CDR3: TGCGCCAGCAGCCGCTCATTGAGTCAGCCCCAGCATTTT.

This clonotype occurred many times. The chain is built from TRBV7-2 and TRBJ2-7, with 11 bases lining up with TRBD1. The CDR3 spans 16 residues. In germline, CDR1 is SGHTA, CDR2 FQGNSA. V lost 5 bases and J lost 2; bases outside the gene matches: 8. Written as DNA, the CDR3 is TGTGCCAGCAGCCCGGGACCGGGACAGGGGGCCTACGAGCAGTACTTC. This translates into CASSPGPGQGAYEQYF.